Shown below are 30 T cell receptor beta chains from a single sample sequenced in a study of T cells after posttransplantation cyclophosphamide (dated by TCRdb to the mid-2010s). Libraries were prepared through the immunoSEQ multiplex PCR assay. This is the immuneACCESS table as TCRdb keeps it, with only in-frame sequences that have V and J called. A part of the clones is gone; compared with another copy, unresolved V genes explain less than half, and the rest is unexplained. The table for this sample lists over 45,000 clones, none of them counted only once. The ten biggest clones cover roughly 2% of the sample. Sequences were obtained from PBMCs. These receptors were taken from a man aged 40-49 years in good health, CMV-negative, and a related stem cell transplant donor.

This clone was found many times. This chain joins TRBV15 and TRBJ1-1; maybe TRBD1 (6 bases). The CDR3 covers 18 residues. CDR1 is LNHNV, CDR2 YYDKDF, per germline (reference sequence). The V end lost 9 bases, the J end lost 4 bases, and 30 bases lay between the germline ends. The CDR3 DNA sequence: TGTGCCACTATTCGAGTGGGGCTAACAGGGATAATAGGCACTGAAGCTTTCTTT. Amino acid sequence: CATIRVGLTGIIGTEAFF. Supplemented by reference TRBV15 and TRBJ1-1, the full variable domain reads DAMVIQNPRYQVTQFGKPVTLSCSQTLNHNVMYWYQQKSSQAPKLLFHYYDKDFNNEADTPDNFQSRRPNTSFCFLDIRSPGLGDTAMYLCATIRVGLTGIIGTEAFFGQGTRLTVV.

This clone was found many times. V usage is TRBV5-1 and J usage is TRBJ2-7; tentative D call: TRBD2 (5 bases). The V gene's germline CDR1 is SGHRS and CDR2 YFSETQ. This CDR3 is 11 amino acids long. The ends were cut back, 2 bases at V and 7 bases at J, with 7 bases in the middle. CDR3 bases: TGCGCCAGCAGCTTAGAGCGGGAGCAGTACTTC. Protein: CASSLEREQYF.

This clone came up many times. The chain couples TRBV19 to TRBJ2-2; possibly TRBD2 for D (6 bases). Germline V gives CDR1 LNHDA, CDR2 SQIVND (reference sequence). V was cut by 1 base and J by 6 bases, with 12 bases left in between. This CDR3 is built from 15 residues. The CDR3 spells CASSIGPGGPGELFF. In DNA form, the CDR3 reads TGTGCCAGTAGTATAGGCCCCGGAGGGCCCGGGGAGCTGTTTTTT.

This clone was observed at least ten times. This chain links TRBV29-1 with TRBJ1-2; D remains unclear. The V gene's germline CDR1 is SQVTM and CDR2 ANQGSEA. CDR3 size: 11 residues. Trimming removed 3 bases from V and 4 bases from J, with 6 bases in between. CDR3 DNA: TGCAGCGTTGACCGCAGCTATGGCTACACCTTC. It yields the protein CSVDRSYGYTF.

This clone was observed many times. This chain connects TRBV20-1 to TRBJ2-7, with TRBD2 matching 9 bases. This CDR3 has 11 residues. Germline V lookup: CDR1 DFQATT, CDR2 SNEGSKA (reference sequence). J gave up 3 bases and V 6 bases, and 0 bases lay outside the gene matches. CDR3 in DNA: TGCAGTGCACTAGCGGGCTACGAGCAGTACTTC. Translated, it gives CSALAGYEQYF.

This clone was seen ten or more times. V usage is TRBV11-3 and J usage is TRBJ2-7, with a tentative D call TRBD2 (6 bases). CDR1 is SGHNT, CDR2 YENEEA, per germline. The CDR3 length is 14 residues. The V end was cut by 1 base, the J end by 5 bases, with 12 bases between. DNA for the CDR3: TGTGCCAGCAGCTTAGGCGGGACTGGCGACGAGCAGTACTTC. Translation gives CASSLGGTGDEQYF.

This clone was recorded at least ten times. V and J are TRBV29-1 and TRBJ2-1, with D maybe TRBD2 (6 bases). Germline V lookup: CDR1 SQVTM, CDR2 ANQGSEA. The CDR3 has 13 amino acids. Between the trimmed V and J ends, which lost 7 bases and 3 bases, there was a span of 13 bases. The chain's CDR3 is CSASGGLYNEQFF. The CDR3 DNA reads as TGCAGCGCTTCCGGGGGACTCTACAATGAGCAGTTCTTC.

This clone has at least ten counts. V is TRBV6-1 and J is TRBJ2-7; D may be TRBD1 (6 bases). V lost 4 bases and J 2 bases, leaving 15 bases between the germline ends. This CDR3 contains 15 residues. CDR1 is MNHNS and CDR2 is SASEGT in the germline V gene. This CDR3 reads CASSVQGMSAYEQYF. Here the CDR3 DNA reads TGTGCCAGCAGTGTACAGGGTATGAGTGCCTACGAGCAGTACTTC.

This clone has ten or more counts. This chain connects TRBV28 to TRBJ1-5; TRBD1 agrees at 12 bases. CDR1 MDHEN and CDR2 SYDVKM come from the germline V gene. CDR3 length: 15 amino acids. Unmatched junction bases numbered 5, after V lost 6 bases and J lost 5 bases. For the CDR3, the DNA is TGTGCCAGCAGGGGACAGGGGGCGGGGGATCAGCCCCAGCATTTT. This codes for CASRGQGAGDQPQHF. Based on the CDR3 plus reference TRBV28 and TRBJ1-5, the full variable domain is DVKVTQSSRYLVKRTGEKVFLECVQDMDHENMFWYRQDPGLGLRLIYFSYDVKMKEKGDIPEGYSVSREKKERFSLILESASTNQTSMYLCASRGQGAGDQPQHFGDGTRLSIL.

This clone was recorded many times. The chain carries TRBV10-3 and TRBJ1-5, with 11 nucleotides matching TRBD1. Germline CDR1 is ENHRY and CDR2 is SYGVKD. V dropped 5 bases and J dropped 7; count of bases not matched to a gene: 4. CDR3 length: 14 amino acids. CDR3 sequence (DNA): TGTGCCATCAGTCAGGACAGGGGGCTCCAGCCCCAGCATTTT. This sequence encodes CAISQDRGLQPQHF.

This clone showed up many times. The chain couples TRBV5-1 to TRBJ2-7, with D possibly being TRBD1 (5 bases). V was cut by 0 bases and J by 4 bases, with 11 bases left in between. CDR1 is SGHRS and CDR2 is YFSETQ in the germline V gene. The CDR3 runs to 14 residues. The CDR3 region has the DNA TGCGCCAGCAGCTTGGCAGGGAATGCGTACGAGCAGTACTTC. This codes for CASSLAGNAYEQYF. Variable domain in full (rest from reference TRBV5-1 and TRBJ2-7): KAGVTQTPRYLIKTRGQQVTLSCSPISGHRSVSWYQQTPGQGLQFLFEYFSETQRNKGNFPGRFSGRQFSNSRSEMNVSTLELGDSALYLCASSLAGNAYEQYFGPGTRLTVT.

This clone was counted many times. The chain carries TRBV6-6 and TRBJ2-1; D might be TRBD1 (5 bases). CDR3 length equals 12 residues. Germline V lookup: CDR1 MNHNY, CDR2 SVGAGI (reference sequence). Trimming removed 4 bases from V and 9 bases from J, with 10 bases in between. The chain's CDR3 is CASSWGNVEQFF. The CDR3 DNA is TGTGCCAGCAGTTGGGGCAACGTTGAGCAGTTCTTC.

This clone showed up many times. The rearrangement joins TRBV7-9 to TRBJ2-7, with a possible D match to TRBD1 (6 bases). The V end was cut by 2 bases, the J end by 4 bases, with 18 bases between. The germline gives CDR1 SEHNR, CDR2 FQNEAQ (reference sequence). This CDR3 has 16 amino acids. Here the CDR3 reads CASSLTFGQTAYEQYF. The CDR3 DNA is TGTGCCAGCAGCTTAACCTTCGGACAGACAGCTTACGAGCAGTACTTC.

This clone appeared a few times. This chain uses TRBV7-2 with TRBJ1-1; D is uncertain. Germline V CDR1 and CDR2: SGHTA, FQGNSA. The CDR3 extends over 13 amino acids. V was clipped by 5 bases and J by 5 bases, with 12 bases between them. The CDR3 reads CASSPLERTEAFF. The CDR3 DNA reads as TGTGCCAGCAGCCCCCTGGAGCGTACTGAAGCTTTCTTT.

This clone showed up many times. This chain links TRBV6-5 with TRBJ1-4; 7 nucleotides line up with TRBD1. Germline values: CDR1 MNHEY, CDR2 SVGAGI. Trimming cost V 10 bases and J 4 bases; bases outside gene matches: 12. The CDR3 contains 15 residues. The CDR3 DNA reads as TGTGCCACCACACGCCGTTCAGGGGGTAATGAAAAACTGTTTTTT. Translation: CATTRRSGGNEKLFF.

This clone came up many times. CDR3 DNA: TGTGCCAGCAGCCCCTTCAGGGGGCCTAGCGGACACAATGAGCAGTTCTTC. It yields the protein CASSPFRGPSGHNEQFF. V gene TRBV11-3 combines with J gene TRBJ2-1; weak D call: TRBD1 (8 bases). The CDR3 runs 17 residues. V was trimmed by 5 bases and J by 5 bases, leaving 22 bases between them. Germline CDR1 SGHNT, CDR2 YENEEA.

At least ten counts were recorded for this clone. The chain recombines TRBV2 with TRBJ1-5, with a tentative D call TRBD1 (6 bases). There are 15 residues in the CDR3. CDR1 and CDR2 from the germline V gene are SNHLY and FYNNEI. The V gene lost 1 base and the J gene lost 4 bases, with 11 bases spanning the gap. CDR3 sequence reads: CASSEVRTDNQPQHF. The CDR3 nucleotides read TGTGCCAGCAGTGAAGTCCGGACAGATAATCAGCCCCAGCATTTT.

This clone has more than one count but fewer than ten. This chain links TRBV25-1 with TRBJ2-1, with 13 bases matching TRBD2. With 2 bases clipped from V and 2 bases from J, the junction kept 6 bases outside the gene matches. From germline, CDR1 is MGHDK and CDR2 SYGVNS. The CDR3 covers 18 residues. The CDR3 DNA is TGTGCCAGCAGTGAAGGGGAGGGACTAGCGGGAACCTACAATGAGCAGTTCTTC. Its protein product is CASSEGEGLAGTYNEQFF.

This clone appeared many times. The chain employs TRBV5-1 and TRBJ2-1; 9 positions agree with TRBD2. The germline V gene encodes CDR1 SGHRS and CDR2 YFSETQ. Trimming took 5 bases from V and 0 from J; bases not matched to a gene: 6. The CDR3 has 16 amino acids. The CDR3 DNA reads TGCGCCAGCAGTTTCCTAGCGGGACCCTCCTACAATGAGCAGTTCTTC. Protein: CASSFLAGPSYNEQFF.

This clone was observed many times. The genes are TRBV5-1 and TRBJ2-1; TRBD2 aligns across 10 bases. After removal of 4 bases from V and 6 bases from J, the junction contained 7 bases not matched to a gene. CDR3 length: 15 amino acids. CDR1 is SGHRS, CDR2 YFSETQ, per germline. CDR3 in amino acids: CASSLTSGNINEQFF. DNA for the CDR3: TGCGCCAGCAGCCTCACTAGCGGGAATATCAATGAGCAGTTCTTC. Filled out from reference TRBV5-1 and TRBJ2-1, the complete variable domain reads KAGVTQTPRYLIKTRGQQVTLSCSPISGHRSVSWYQQTPGQGLQFLFEYFSETQRNKGNFPGRFSGRQFSNSRSEMNVSTLELGDSALYLCASSLTSGNINEQFFGPGTRLTVL.

The sample holds many counts of this clone. This chain joins TRBV30 and TRBJ1-1, with 7 nucleotides matching TRBD1. Trimming cost V 0 bases and J 1 base; bases outside gene matches: 2. Germline V gene lookup returns CDR1 GTSNPN and CDR2 SVGIG (reference sequence). The CDR3 is 14 amino acids. CDR3 coding DNA: TGTGCCTGGAGTGTAGACAGGGAGAACACTGAAGCTTTCTTT. As protein: CAWSVDRENTEAFF.

This clone was seen repeatedly, ten times or more. The chain links TRBV29-1 to TRBJ2-3, with 11 bases lining up with TRBD2. This CDR3 region has 14 residues. After removal of 3 bases from V and 4 bases from J, the junction contained 3 bases not matched to a gene. Germline CDR1 is SQVTM and CDR2 is ANQGSEA. CDR3 region: CSVETSGVADTQYF. The CDR3 bases are TGCAGCGTTGAGACTAGCGGGGTAGCAGATACGCAGTATTTT.

This clone was counted many times. The chain couples TRBV7-8 to TRBJ2-1; 10 bases are shared with TRBD2. The germline gives CDR1 SGHVS, CDR2 FQNEAQ. Trimming took 1 base from V and 3 from J; bases not matched to a gene: 3. This CDR3 has 16 residues. CDR3 bases: TGTGCCAGCAGCTTAGAGACTAGCGGGCTCTACAATGAGCAGTTCTTC. Translated: CASSLETSGLYNEQFF.

This clone occurred many times. The chain carries TRBV10-3 and TRBJ2-1, with TRBD2 matching 12 bases. The germline V gene has CDR1 ENHRY and CDR2 SYGVKD. With V trimmed by 8 bases and J by 5 bases, 4 bases remained unmatched. The CDR3 loop spans 14 amino acids. CDR3 residues: CAIARTSGNNEQFF. The DNA of the CDR3 is TGTGCCATCGCCCGGACTAGCGGGAACAATGAGCAGTTCTTC.

There are many counts of this clone. The chain uses TRBV10-2 and TRBJ2-7, with D maybe TRBD2 (6 bases). This CDR3 region has 14 residues. Germline CDR1 WSHSY, CDR2 SAAADI. V dropped 4 bases and J dropped 7 bases, with 17 bases sitting between them. The CDR3 nucleotides read TGCGCCAGCAGTGTTGCAGGCCCGGCGGGGGAGCAGTACTTC. Protein: CASSVAGPAGEQYF.

In this sample, this clone turned up many times. The chain recombines TRBV6-1 with TRBJ2-4; 7 positions agree with TRBD2. Germline-derived CDR1 and CDR2 are MNHNS and SASEGT. The trim removed 8 bases at V and 1 base at J, leaving 8 bases unmatched. The CDR3 sequence is 15 residues long. This CDR3 is CASRPAGEAKNIQYF. Written as DNA, the CDR3 is TGTGCCAGCCGTCCGGCGGGAGAGGCCAAAAACATTCAGTACTTC.

The table lists this clone with many counts. The chain couples TRBV2 to TRBJ2-7; 8 bases fit TRBD1. Germline loops: CDR1 SNHLY, CDR2 FYNNEI. The ends lost 7 bases at V and 2 bases at J; junction bases unmatched: 4. The CDR3 sequence is 13 residues long. The CDR3 protein is CASKGTGAYEQYF. CDR3 nucleotides: TGTGCCAGCAAGGGGACAGGAGCCTACGAGCAGTACTTC.

In this sample, this clone turned up many times. The gene calls are TRBV11-2 and TRBJ2-2; D gene unclear. The germline gives CDR1 SGHAT, CDR2 FQNNGV. The CDR3 is 13 residues long. Trimming removed 1 base from V and 11 bases from J, with 11 bases in between. CDR3: CASSLVPGGELFF. The CDR3 DNA sequence: TGTGCCAGCAGCTTAGTGCCGGGTGGCGAGCTGTTTTTT.

This clone was found many times. The chain joins TRBV19 to TRBJ2-2; a weak D match, TRBD2 (7 bases). The CDR3 is 17 amino acids. V was cut by 7 bases and J by 5 bases, with 23 bases left in between. Germline V gene data show CDR1 as LNHDA and CDR2 as SQIVND (reference sequence). The CDR3 spells CASKRPNGGQGTGELFF. The DNA of the CDR3 is TGTGCCAGTAAGAGGCCGAACGGGGGGCAGGGTACCGGGGAGCTGTTTTTT.

There are many counts of this clone. The rearrangement joins TRBV9 to TRBJ2-7; maybe TRBD1 (5 bases). CDR3 length equals 14 residues. Germline V gene sequence: CDR1 SGDLS, CDR2 YYNGEE. Trimming took 3 bases from V and 0 from J, leaving 10 bases between them. The CDR3 reads CASSADISSYEQYF. Here the CDR3 DNA reads TGTGCCAGCAGCGCGGACATTAGCTCCTACGAGCAGTACTTC.